Many counts were recorded for the clone carrying this TCR beta chain. This record comes from a study of T-cell reconstitution after alpha-beta-depleted transplantation in children. TCRbeta library preparation incorporated unique molecular identifiers. TCRdb called the PCR reads again in MiXCR, with one record for every CDR3 protein. The data contain 120,000 or so distinct CDR3 sequences, under 30% of them singletons. The CDR3 consists of 15 residues. Trimming removed 0 bases from V and 5 bases from J, with 12 bases in between. Germline V lookup: CDR1 SGHRS, CDR2 YFSETQ. The sequence was collected from a male patient aged 2-15 years who had a stem cell transplant for chronic granulomatous disease, so the T cells may come from the graft donor. The source material was PBMCs, mostly from graft donor cells, sampled 180 days after TCRalphabeta/CD19-depleted stem cell transplant. The rearrangement uses TRBV5-1 and TRBJ2-1; D tentatively reads TRBD1 or TRBD2 (5 bases each). This chain's CDR3 is CASSLAGPTNNEQFF. Here the CDR3 DNA reads TGCGCCAGCAGCTTGGCGGGACCCACCAACAATGAGCAGTTCTTC. The full variable domain, completed using reference TRBV5-1 and TRBJ2-1, is KAGVTQTPRYLIKTRGQQVTLSCSPISGHRSVSWYQQTPGQGLQFLFEYFSETQRNKGNFPGRFSGRQFSNSRSEMNVSTLELGDSALYLCASSLAGPTNNEQFFGPGTRLTVL.